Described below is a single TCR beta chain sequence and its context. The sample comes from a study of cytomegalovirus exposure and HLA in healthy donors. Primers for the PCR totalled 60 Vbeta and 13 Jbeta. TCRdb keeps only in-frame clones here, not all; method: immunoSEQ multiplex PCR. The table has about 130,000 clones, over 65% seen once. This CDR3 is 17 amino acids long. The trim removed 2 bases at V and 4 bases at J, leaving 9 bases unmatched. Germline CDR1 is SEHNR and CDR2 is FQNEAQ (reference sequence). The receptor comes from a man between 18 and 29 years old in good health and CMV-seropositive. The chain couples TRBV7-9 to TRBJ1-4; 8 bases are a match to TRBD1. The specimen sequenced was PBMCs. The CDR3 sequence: CASSLRTGRRGNEKLFF. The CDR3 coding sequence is TGTGCCAGCAGCTTACGGACAGGGAGGAGGGGTAATGAAAAACTGTTTTTT. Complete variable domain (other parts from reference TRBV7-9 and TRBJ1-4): DTGVSQNPRHKITKRGQNVTFRCDPISEHNRLYWYRQTLGQGPEFLTYFQNEAQLEKSRLLSDRFSAERPKGSFSTLEIQRTEQGDSAMYLCASSLRTGRRGNEKLFFGSGTQLSVL.